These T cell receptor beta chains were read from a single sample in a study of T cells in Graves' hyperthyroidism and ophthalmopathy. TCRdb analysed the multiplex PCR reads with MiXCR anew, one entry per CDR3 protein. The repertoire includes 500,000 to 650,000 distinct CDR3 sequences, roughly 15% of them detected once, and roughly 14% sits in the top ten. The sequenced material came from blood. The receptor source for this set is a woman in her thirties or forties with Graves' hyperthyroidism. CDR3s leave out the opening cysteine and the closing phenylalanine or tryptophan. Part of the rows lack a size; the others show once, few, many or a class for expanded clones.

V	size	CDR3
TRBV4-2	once	ASSSTGGRAETQY
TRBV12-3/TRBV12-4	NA	ASRRDGGADTQY
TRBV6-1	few	ASSEGPSSYNSPLH
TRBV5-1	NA	ASSWGGGDANTGELF
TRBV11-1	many	ASSLFYSNTEAF
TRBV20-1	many	SVGGGTKETQY
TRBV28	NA	ASSYTVYNEQF
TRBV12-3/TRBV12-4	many	ASSSPGLAAYEQY
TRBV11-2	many	ASSSTEEHYEQY
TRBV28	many	ASRTRQGRTGELF
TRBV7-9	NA	ASSPRLDEQY
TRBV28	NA	ASSLQGLETQY
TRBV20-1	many	SARDPASGSTSYEQY
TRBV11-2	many	ASSLIYEQF
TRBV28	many	ASGSGTNTGELF
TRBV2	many	ASSGDRGRQETQY
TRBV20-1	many	SASTSGSPHEQY
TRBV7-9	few	ASSTPGLGANYGYT
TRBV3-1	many	ASSQVSRRLAGGNEQF
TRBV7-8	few	ASSKEGWGDEQY
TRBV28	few	ASSLKSRQDGYGYT
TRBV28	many	ASSLWGLGEYNEQF
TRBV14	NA	ASSQVGHSRRDTQY
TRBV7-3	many	ASSLTLDSYGYT
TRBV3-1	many	ASSHRGDGYT
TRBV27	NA	ASRRTSGSGEQY
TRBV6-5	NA	ASSYGTSGRNEQF
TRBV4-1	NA	ASSVPGLLNSPLH
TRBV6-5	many	ASSYMGNTEAF
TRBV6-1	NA	ASRSRLVGTSTDTQY
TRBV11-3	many	ASSLEGQGAGEQF
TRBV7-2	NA	ASSLGPINSPPH
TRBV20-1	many	SARDWDMKKETQY